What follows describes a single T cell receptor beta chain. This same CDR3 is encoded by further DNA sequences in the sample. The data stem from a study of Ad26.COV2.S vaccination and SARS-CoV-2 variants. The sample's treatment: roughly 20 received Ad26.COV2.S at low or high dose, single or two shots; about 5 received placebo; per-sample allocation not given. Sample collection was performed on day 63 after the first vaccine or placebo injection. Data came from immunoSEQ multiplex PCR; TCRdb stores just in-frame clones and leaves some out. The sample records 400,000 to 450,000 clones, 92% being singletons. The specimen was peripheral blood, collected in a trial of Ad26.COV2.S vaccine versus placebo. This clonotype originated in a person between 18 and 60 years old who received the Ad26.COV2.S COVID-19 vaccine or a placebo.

CDR3 loop: CASSMAGGSYEQYF. The CDR3 DNA is TGTGCCAGTAGTATGGCGGGGGGCTCCTACGAGCAGTACTTC. The chain links TRBV19 to TRBJ2-7, with 8 bases fitting TRBD2. The CDR3 has 14 residues. The germline gives CDR1 LNHDA, CDR2 SQIVND (reference sequence). V shed 3 bases, J shed 0 bases, and the junction held 1 base outside the gene matches.